The entry below describes one T cell receptor beta chain. The antigen remains undetermined. The protocol was immunoSEQ multiplex PCR, while the TCRdb copy is restricted to in-frame clones and leaves out a portion. In the table there are 96,000 or so clones, 80% to 95% of which are singletons. This record belongs to a study of graft-versus-host responses after intestinal transplantation. There are 15 residues in the CDR3. The germline V and J ends were trimmed by 0 bases and 4 bases, with 11 bases remaining between them. Source: unstimulated CD4+ T cells sorted from spleen or lymph node cells, taken before intestinal transplant. The genes are TRBV5-7 and TRBJ2-1; D perhaps matches TRBD1 (6 bases). TRBV5-7 is an open reading frame, and its role is uncertain. The receptor's source is a human donor who received an intestinal transplant. The CDR3 DNA follows: TGTGCCAGCAGCTTGGGGGGGCCGGTGTACAATGAGCAGTTCTTC. Translation gives CASSLGGPVYNEQFF.